These 22 T cell receptor beta chains originate from one sample sequenced in a study of breast tumors, draining lymph nodes, adjacent tissues. Each CDR3 protein is one row after TCRdb ran MiXCR on the multiplex PCR reads. The profile covers about 180,000 distinct CDR3 sequences, with roughly 30% appearing a single time and 4.3% taken by the ten largest. Samples came from axillary lymph nodes draining the breast cancer. Source material: axillary lymph node tissue. Receptors were obtained from a female donor with breast cancer. Some clones in this sample may be carry-over from other donors' samples.

This clonotype showed up many times. The rearrangement uses TRBV7-9 and TRBJ2-1; a possible D gene is TRBD1 (7 bases). The V gene's germline CDR1 is SEHNR and CDR2 FQNEAQ (reference sequence). Between the trimmed V and J ends, which lost 4 bases and 6 bases, there was a span of 16 bases. The CDR3 contains 15 residues. The CDR3 DNA reads as TGTGCCAGCAGCTCCGAAAGGGGGCGGGGCAATGAGCAGTTCTTC. Its translation is CASSSERGRGNEQFF.

V is TRBV27 and J is TRBJ2-3; D possibly corresponds to TRBD1 (6 bases). Deletions cut 3 bases from V and 4 bases from J, with 14 bases between. Germline V gene sequence: CDR1 MNHEY, CDR2 SMNVEV (reference sequence). The CDR3 consists of 15 residues. This CDR3 reads CASSFMAGVPDTQYF. DNA of the CDR3: TGTGCCAGCAGTTTCATGGCAGGGGTCCCAGATACGCAGTATTTT.

Of note for this clonotype: Possible read error: a much larger clone is one base away. The chain carries TRBV6-1 and TRBJ1-2; D is ambiguous. Germline CDR1 reads MNHNS; CDR2 reads SASEGT. Trimming took off 4 bases at V and 8 bases at J, with 14 bases between the two ends. The CDR3 totals 13 residues. The CDR3 DNA reads as TGTGCCAGCAGTGCGATGGGCAGTTACGGCTACACCTTC. Protein sequence: CASSAMGSYGYTF.

This clonotype is a singleton in its sample. One junction end disagrees with the germline gene, perhaps due to a read error. The CDR3: CASSRLTGNSPLHF. DNA of the CDR3: TGCGCCAGCAGCCGATTGACAGGGAATTCCCCCCTCCACTTT. The V and J genes are TRBV5-1 and TRBJ1-6, with 7 positions matching TRBD1. The CDR3 runs 14 residues. Germline-derived CDR1 and CDR2 are SGHRS and YFSETQ.

This clonotype was observed at least ten times. The genes are TRBV5-1 and TRBJ2-1, with TRBD2 matching over 12 bases. Trimming took 0 bases from V and 6 from J; bases not matched to a gene: 10. CDR1 and CDR2 from the germline V gene are SGHRS and YFSETQ. The CDR3 consists of 18 residues. The DNA of the CDR3 is TGCGCCAGCAGCTTGGCCGGGGTACTAGCGGGGGGCCCCAATGAGCAGTTCTTC. Translated, it gives CASSLAGVLAGGPNEQFF. Variable domain in full (rest from reference TRBV5-1 and TRBJ2-1): KAGVTQTPRYLIKTRGQQVTLSCSPISGHRSVSWYQQTPGQGLQFLFEYFSETQRNKGNFPGRFSGRQFSNSRSEMNVSTLELGDSALYLCASSLAGVLAGGPNEQFFGPGTRLTVL.

At least ten counts were recorded for this clonotype. The V gene is TRBV3-1, the J gene TRBJ2-3; 10 bases fit TRBD2. CDR3 length equals 17 residues. With V trimmed by 5 bases and J by 1 base, 9 bases remained unmatched. Germline CDR1 LGHDT, CDR2 YNNKEL (reference sequence). The DNA of the CDR3 is TGTGCCAGCAGCACTTTAGCGGGAGGATTCCGCACAGATACGCAGTATTTT. Protein sequence: CASSTLAGGFRTDTQYF.

The genes are TRBV7-3 and TRBJ2-6; D possibly corresponds to TRBD1 (5 bases). The CDR3 runs to 15 residues. The germline V and J ends were trimmed by 5 bases and 4 bases, with 12 bases remaining between them. Germline assignment: CDR1 SGHTA and CDR2 FQGTGA. CDR3 sequence: CASSPAGAGANVLTF. CDR3 DNA sequence: TGTGCCAGCAGCCCGGCTGGGGCAGGGGCCAACGTCCTGACTTTC.

This clonotype was recorded many times. The J gene is TRBJ2-5, the V gene TRBV5-8; D may be TRBD1 (6 bases). Trimming shortened V by 2 bases and J by 4 bases, and 15 bases separated the two germline ends. This CDR3 comprises 15 residues. Germline lookup yields CDR1 SGHTS and CDR2 YDEGEE. The CDR3 here is CASSLQGPRGETQYF. The CDR3 DNA reads as TGTGCCAGCAGCTTACAGGGCCCGCGTGGAGAGACCCAGTACTTC.

This clonotype showed up many times. The chain is built from TRBV5-8 and TRBJ2-7; 8 bases fit TRBD1. J was trimmed by 2 bases and V by 4 bases; bases with no gene match: 5. Per germline, CDR1 SGHTS and CDR2 YDEGEE. CDR3 length: 14 residues. The CDR3 reads CASSPDRATYEQYF. The CDR3 DNA reads TGTGCCAGCAGCCCGGACAGGGCGACCTACGAGCAGTACTTC.

This clonotype was found a few times. V gene TRBV6-5 combines with J gene TRBJ2-3; TRBD2 aligns across 9 bases. CDR1 is MNHEY and CDR2 is SVGAGI in the germline V gene. CDR3 length: 16 amino acids. V trimming: 7 bases; J trimming: 3 bases; junction bases outside the gene matches: 11. CDR3 region: CASNKLAGGITDTQYF. The CDR3 bases are TGTGCCAGCAACAAACTCGCGGGGGGGATAACAGATACGCAGTATTTT.

In DNA form, the CDR3 reads TGTGCCATCAGTGAGACAGCTAGCTCCTACAATGAAAAACTGTTTTTT. Amino acids: CAISETASSYNEKLFF. The J gene is TRBJ1-4, the V gene TRBV10-3, with unresolved D. Germline lookup yields CDR1 ENHRY and CDR2 SYGVKD. V lost 2 bases, J lost 5 bases, and 15 bases lay in between. There are 16 residues in the CDR3.

This clonotype occurred many times. This rearrangement joins TRBV6-5 to TRBJ2-3, with 10 positions matching TRBD2. This CDR3 has 15 residues. Germline-derived CDR1 and CDR2 are MNHEY and SVGAGI. Trimming removed 4 bases from V and 4 bases from J; junction bases left unmatched: 5. CDR3 sequence: CASSSPSGGADTQYF. For the CDR3, the DNA is TGTGCCAGCAGTTCCCCCAGCGGGGGGGCAGATACGCAGTATTTT.

This clonotype was recorded at least ten times. The gene calls are TRBV20-1 and TRBJ1-4; D gene unclear. Germline loops: CDR1 DFQATT, CDR2 SNEGSKA (reference sequence). Trimming removed 0 bases at V and 8 bases at J, with 13 bases between. The CDR3 has 14 residues. This chain's CDR3 is CSARDLGLGEKLFF. In DNA form, the CDR3 reads TGCAGTGCTAGAGATCTGGGGTTAGGGGAAAAACTGTTTTTT.

In this sample, this clonotype turned up many times. The chain joins TRBV29-1 to TRBJ1-5, with TRBD1 as a possible D gene (5 bases). There are 13 residues in the CDR3. Between the trimmed V and J ends, which lost 4 bases and 10 bases, there was a span of 17 bases. CDR1 is SQVTM, CDR2 ANQGSEA, per germline. The DNA for the CDR3 is TGCAGCGTTGCTGGGTCCAGGGTGGAACCCCAGCATTTT. Residues: CSVAGSRVEPQHF.

There are many counts of this clonotype. The chain uses TRBV7-3 and TRBJ2-3; D is perhaps TRBD1 (6 bases). Trimming removed 1 base from V and 4 bases from J, with 12 bases in between. Germline lookup yields CDR1 SGHTA and CDR2 FQGTGA. This CDR3 region has 15 residues. The CDR3 loop reads CASSLNPRGSDTQYF. The CDR3 nucleotides are TGTGCCAGCAGCTTAAACCCGAGGGGGTCAGATACGCAGTATTTT.

As regards this clonotype: An end of the junction differs from the germline gene, which may be a read error. The chain recombines TRBV7-7 with TRBJ2-2, with 7 bases that match TRBD1. The germline CDR1 and CDR2 sequences are SSHAT and FNYEAQ (reference sequence). This CDR3 contains 17 residues. This chain's CDR3 is CASSLARTGGNTGELFF. CDR3 sequence (DNA): TGTGCTAGCAGCTTGGCCAGGACAGGAGGGAACACCGGGGAGCTGTTTTTT.

This sequence joins TRBV19 and TRBJ1-4; TRBD1 matches at 10 bases. Looked up from germline, CDR1 is LNHDA and CDR2 is SQIVND (reference sequence). V shed 5 bases, J shed 5 bases, and the junction held 8 bases outside the gene matches. There are 16 residues in the CDR3. This CDR3 is CASSPTGTGENEKLFF. CDR3 sequence (DNA): TGTGCCAGTAGTCCGACAGGGACAGGGGAGAATGAAAAACTGTTTTTT.

Only a few counts were recorded for this clonotype. With a much larger clone just one base away, this may be a read error. V is TRBV9 and J is TRBJ2-1; TRBD2 matches at 7 bases. The CDR3 is made up of 14 amino acids. In germline, CDR1 is SGDLS, CDR2 YYNGEE. The CDR3 protein is CASSVAGGYNEQSF. The CDR3, as DNA: TGTGCCAGCAGCGTAGCGGGGGGATACAATGAGCAGTCCTTC.

This clonotype was counted at least ten times. The chain uses TRBV9 and TRBJ2-3; D is unresolved. V was clipped by 0 bases and J by 3 bases, with 8 bases between them. This CDR3 contains 14 residues. Germline loops: CDR1 SGDLS, CDR2 YYNGEE. CDR3 residues: CASSVASQTDTQYF. In DNA form, the CDR3 reads TGTGCCAGCAGCGTAGCTTCACAGACAGATACGCAGTATTTT. The variable domain in full, with the rest retrieved from reference TRBV9 and TRBJ2-3, is DSGVTQTPKHLITATGQRVTLRCSPRSGDLSVYWYQQSLDQGLQFLIQYYNGEERAKGNILERFSAQQFPDLHSELNLSSLELGDSALYFCASSVASQTDTQYFGPGTRLTVL.

The chain uses TRBV20-1 and TRBJ2-5, with 13 bases fitting TRBD2. J lost 4 bases, V lost 3 bases, and 14 bases had no gene match. CDR3 length equals 18 residues. Germline V gives CDR1 DFQATT, CDR2 SNEGSKA (reference sequence). The CDR3 spells CSASLATSGGHEGETQYF. In nucleotides, the CDR3 is TGCAGTGCTAGCCTGGCGACTAGCGGGGGGCATGAGGGAGAGACCCAGTACTTC.

For this clonotype: This clone may be a read error of a much larger clone one base away. The V gene is TRBV11-2, the J gene TRBJ1-2; TRBD1 is a possible D gene (5 bases). Trimming cost V 4 bases and J 4 bases, with 13 bases left between them. The CDR3 runs to 14 residues. Germline assignment: CDR1 SGHAT and CDR2 FQNNGV. The CDR3 spells CASSSFGTAYGYTF. The CDR3 nucleotides are TGTGCCAGCAGCTCATTCGGGACGGCCTATGGCTACACCTTC.

This clonotype was detected many times. V usage is TRBV18 and J usage is TRBJ1-6; 8 bases match TRBD1. Germline CDR1 is KGHSH and CDR2 is LQKENI. This CDR3 has 14 amino acids. Germline trimming cut 3 bases from V and 9 bases from J; bases unmatched to any gene: 4. CDR3 sequence reads: CASSPGQVLSPLHF. CDR3 coding DNA: TGTGCCAGCTCACCGGGACAGGTCCTTTCACCCCTCCACTTT.